The 25 T cell receptor beta chains listed next were all sequenced from one sample in a study of blood T cell repertoires in COVID-19. Only in-frame clones appear in the TCRdb table, and some are missing; sequencing was by immunoSEQ multiplex PCR. The sample includes about 120,000 clones, over 75% of them seen just once. Sequenced sample: peripheral blood. The receptor source for this set is a human donor with active COVID-19. The donor label of this sample is uncertain.

This clone was seen more than once but under ten times. The rearrangement uses TRBV6-2 or TRBV6-3 and TRBJ1-6; D gene unclear. Germline-derived CDR1 and CDR2 are MNHEY and SVGEGT. V was clipped by 6 bases and J by 7 bases, with 13 bases between them. CDR3 length: 14 amino acids. The CDR3 loop is CASSAGSRNSPLHF. The CDR3, as DNA: TGTGCCAGCAGCGCCGGGTCGAGAAATTCACCCCTCCACTTT.

This rearrangement joins TRBV11-2 to TRBJ2-5; TRBD1 is a possible D gene (7 bases). CDR1 is SGHAT and CDR2 is FQNNGV in the germline V gene. The CDR3 extends over 17 amino acids. Trimming removed 5 bases at V and 1 base at J, with 20 bases between. CDR3 sequence: CASSAAGQLLLQETQYF. The CDR3 nucleotides are TGTGCCAGCAGCGCCGCGGGACAGCTACTACTCCAAGAGACCCAGTACTTC.

This chain connects TRBV7-3 to TRBJ1-6; possible D gene TRBD1, 6 bases. The CDR3 has 14 amino acids. CDR1 and CDR2 (germline): SGHTA, FQGTGA. The V gene lost 4 bases and the J gene lost 8 bases, with 12 bases spanning the gap. CDR3 DNA: TGTGCCAGCAGCTCCACAGGGCTCTATTCACCCCTCCACTTT. It codes for CASSSTGLYSPLHF.

V and J are TRBV11-2 and TRBJ2-7, with 8 bases aligning to TRBD2. CDR3 length equals 14 residues. In germline, CDR1 is SGHAT, CDR2 FQNNGV. Trimming cost V 2 bases and J 5 bases; bases outside gene matches: 5. CDR3 in amino acids: CASSLTGGPNEQYF. Here the CDR3 DNA reads TGTGCCAGCAGCTTAACGGGGGGGCCGAACGAGCAGTACTTC.

The chain links TRBV18 to TRBJ2-4, with D perhaps matching TRBD1 (5 bases). Trimming removed 0 bases at V and 0 bases at J, with 15 bases between. This CDR3 contains 18 residues. Germline V gene sequence: CDR1 KGHSH, CDR2 LQKENI. The CDR3 DNA is TGTGCCAGCTCACCACCTGCAGGGCAAGCCCTAGCCAAAAACATTCAGTACTTC. Encoded protein: CASSPPAGQALAKNIQYF.

J is TRBJ1-6 and V is TRBV9; D is undetermined. The V and J ends lost 0 bases and 8 bases respectively, with 9 bases between them. Germline loops: CDR1 SGDLS, CDR2 YYNGEE. The CDR3 sequence is 14 residues long. This chain's CDR3 is CASSVGGKDSPLHF. Written as DNA, the CDR3 is TGTGCCAGCAGCGTAGGAGGGAAAGATTCACCCCTCCACTTT.

This chain joins TRBV6-2 or TRBV6-3 and TRBJ2-7; 12 positions match TRBD2. V was pared by 6 bases and J by 1 base, with 4 bases of the junction left unmatched. Per germline, CDR1 MNHEY and CDR2 SVGEGT. The CDR3 length is 15 residues. The CDR3 reads CASSTSGGISYEQYF. For the CDR3, the DNA is TGTGCCAGCAGCACTAGCGGGGGGATATCCTACGAGCAGTACTTC.

This sequence joins TRBV30 and TRBJ2-3; D remains unclear. The germline V gene has CDR1 GTSNPN and CDR2 SVGIG (reference sequence). Trimming cost V 3 bases and J 0 bases, with 4 bases left between them. This CDR3 has 12 amino acids. CDR3 in DNA: TGTGCCTGGAGCGGTAGCACAGATACGCAGTATTTT. Translating gives CAWSGSTDTQYF.

CDR3 in amino acids: CASFQDRSYSGNTIYF. In DNA form, the CDR3 reads TGTGCCAGCTTTCAGGACAGGAGCTACTCTGGAAACACCATATATTTT. This chain links TRBV18 with TRBJ1-3; TRBD1 agrees at 7 bases. Germline V lookup: CDR1 KGHSH, CDR2 LQKENI. The CDR3 runs 16 residues. After removal of 7 bases from V and 0 bases from J, the junction contained 9 bases not matched to a gene.

The table lists this clone with a few counts. The chain employs TRBV3-1 (or the pseudogene TRBV3-2) and TRBJ2-1; tentative D call: TRBD2 (7 bases). Per the germline V gene, CDR1 is LGHDT and CDR2 is YNNKEL (reference sequence). Trimming stripped 4 bases from V and 3 bases from J, with 22 bases between. The CDR3 extends over 18 amino acids. For the CDR3, the DNA is TGTGCCAGCAGCCGCGACTTGGGCGGGGGCCCTTTCTACAATGAGCAGTTCTTC. Translation: CASSRDLGGGPFYNEQFF.

This clone was recorded once. The rearrangement joins TRBV27 to TRBJ2-1; perhaps TRBD2 as D (6 bases). The CDR3 extends over 14 amino acids. V was shortened by 5 bases and J by 4 bases, with 12 bases between the two germline ends. Germline V CDR1 and CDR2: MNHEY, SMNVEV (reference sequence). The CDR3 is CASSLLGTYNEQFF. Here the CDR3 DNA reads TGTGCCAGCAGTCTACTCGGGACTTACAATGAGCAGTTCTTC.

The V gene is TRBV7-9, the J gene TRBJ2-2; D is perhaps TRBD2 (7 bases). V dropped 6 bases and J dropped 4 bases, with 15 bases sitting between them. Germline V gene lookup returns CDR1 SEHNR and CDR2 FQNEAQ (reference sequence). The CDR3 length is 15 residues. In DNA form, the CDR3 reads TGTGCCAGCAGTCCTAGGGGGGGAAGCACCGGGGAGCTGTTTTTT. Protein sequence: CASSPRGGSTGELFF.

CDR3 DNA: TGTGCCAGCAGCCCAGGGACAGGGGACTCACCCCTCCACTTT. It is translated as CASSPGTGDSPLHF. This rearrangement joins TRBV7-9 to TRBJ1-6, with 10 bases lining up with TRBD1. The V gene's germline CDR1 is SEHNR and CDR2 FQNEAQ (reference sequence). The CDR3 covers 14 residues. With 5 bases clipped from V and 10 bases from J, the junction kept 5 bases outside the gene matches.

This clone has a single count. The sample has other DNA sequences that encode this CDR3 too. V is TRBV2 and J is TRBJ1-5; 7 nucleotides line up with TRBD1. CDR3 size: 13 residues. Germline CDR1 is SNHLY and CDR2 is FYNNEI. The trim removed 8 bases at V and 2 bases at J, leaving 3 bases unmatched. The DNA for the CDR3 is TGTGCCAGCCGAGGGACAGGCAATCAGCCCCAGCATTTT. This encodes CASRGTGNQPQHF.

The chain links TRBV12-3 or TRBV12-4 to TRBJ2-7; D gene uncertain. This CDR3 has 13 residues. The germline V and J ends were trimmed by 6 bases and 3 bases, with 12 bases remaining between them. CDR3 sequence: CASRQLGFYEQYF. In DNA, the CDR3 is TGTGCCAGCAGACAGTTGGGTTTCTACGAGCAGTACTTC.

This clone was seen many times. The CDR3 region has the DNA TGTGCCAGCAGCCGCCCGGGAAACTATGGCTACACCTTC. Translated: CASSRPGNYGYTF. The chain recombines TRBV14 with TRBJ1-2; D ambiguous. Germline loops: CDR1 SGHDN, CDR2 FVKESK. The germline V and J ends were trimmed by 4 bases and 2 bases, with 8 bases remaining between them. This CDR3 region has 13 residues.

The chain employs TRBV5-4 and TRBJ2-5; D possibly corresponds to TRBD1 (5 bases). V lost 4 bases to trimming and J lost 0 bases, with 13 bases between them. Germline-derived CDR1 and CDR2 are SGHNT and YYREEE (reference sequence). The CDR3 runs to 15 residues. This CDR3 reads CASSQDSLYQETQYF. The DNA for the CDR3 is TGTGCCAGCAGCCAAGACAGCCTGTACCAAGAGACCCAGTACTTC.

This chain connects TRBV3-1 (or the pseudogene TRBV3-2) to TRBJ2-5, with D perhaps TRBD1 (6 bases). Deletions cut 4 bases from V and 4 bases from J, with 16 bases between. The CDR3 has 15 amino acids. Germline CDR1 reads LGHDT; CDR2 reads YNNKEL (reference sequence). The CDR3 spells CASSLRGSGRETQYF. In DNA, the CDR3 is TGTGCCAGCAGCCTAAGGGGGTCCGGGCGAGAGACCCAGTACTTC.

V usage is TRBV4-3 and J usage is TRBJ2-7; 7 bases map to TRBD1. With 5 bases clipped from V and 0 bases from J, the junction kept 4 bases outside the gene matches. Germline V gives CDR1 LGHNA, CDR2 YSLEER. This CDR3 contains 14 residues. CDR3 in amino acids: CASSRGLLSYEQYF. CDR3 nucleotide sequence: TGCGCCAGCAGCAGGGGGCTCCTCTCCTACGAGCAGTACTTC.

The chain links TRBV7-2 to TRBJ2-1, with a possible D match to TRBD2 (5 bases). Germline-derived CDR1 and CDR2 are SGHTA and FQGNSA. CDR3 length equals 14 residues. The V and J ends lost 6 bases and 1 base respectively, with 10 bases between them. In nucleotides, the CDR3 is TGTGCCAGCAGATTTCGGGGTTCCTACAATGAGCAGTTCTTC. It codes for CASRFRGSYNEQFF.

The chain employs TRBV4-1 and TRBJ2-3; 13 nucleotides align to TRBD2. Trimming cost V 3 bases and J 0 bases; bases outside gene matches: 3. The CDR3 covers 17 residues. CDR1 MGHRA and CDR2 YSYEKL come from the germline V gene. The DNA of the CDR3 is TGCGCCAGCAGCCATCAGGGACTAGCGGGGAGCACAGATACGCAGTATTTT. This translates into CASSHQGLAGSTDTQYF.

This chain uses TRBV7-6 with TRBJ2-5, with 8 nucleotides matching TRBD1. With V trimmed by 1 base and J by 6 bases, 13 bases remained unmatched. Germline V gene lookup returns CDR1 SGHVS and CDR2 FNYEAQ. This CDR3 is built from 17 residues. The CDR3 loop reads CASSLGGTGGVPQTQYF. The CDR3 DNA reads as TGTGCCAGCAGCTTAGGGGGGACAGGAGGGGTTCCGCAGACCCAGTACTTC.

The V call is TRBV7-2, the J call TRBJ2-3; TRBD2 is a possible D gene (6 bases). Germline values: CDR1 SGHTA, CDR2 FQGNSA. V shed 0 bases and J shed 2 bases, with 9 bases lying between them. CDR3 length: 15 amino acids. CDR3 sequence (DNA): TGTGCCAGCAGCTTAGCGGCGGGGAACACAGATACGCAGTATTTT. Translated, it gives CASSLAAGNTDTQYF.

V gene TRBV19 combines with J gene TRBJ1-1; 7 bases are a match to TRBD1. Germline lookup yields CDR1 LNHDA and CDR2 SQIVND (reference sequence). Trimming at V came to 7 bases and at J to 0 bases, leaving 5 bases not matched to a gene. The CDR3 consists of 14 residues. The CDR3 loop is CASTWDSLNTEAFF. The CDR3 DNA reads as TGTGCCAGTACCTGGGACAGCCTGAACACTGAAGCTTTCTTT. The full variable domain, in which reference TRBV19 and TRBJ1-1 provide the parts outside the CDR3, is DGGITQSPKYLFRKEGQNVTLSCEQNLNHDAMYWYRQDPGQGLRLIYYSQIVNDFQKGDIAEGYSVSREKKESFPLTVTSAQKNPTAFYLCASTWDSLNTEAFFGQGTRLTVV.

The rearrangement joins TRBV19 to TRBJ1-1, with D unresolved. This CDR3 region has 16 residues. V lost 7 bases to trimming and J lost 1 base, with 19 bases between them. Germline V lookup: CDR1 LNHDA, CDR2 SQIVND (reference sequence). This chain's CDR3 is CASIWNGGVSNTEAFF. CDR3 DNA sequence: TGTGCCAGTATATGGAACGGCGGGGTTTCGAACACTGAAGCTTTCTTT. Drawing the rest from reference TRBV19 and TRBJ1-1, the complete variable domain is DGGITQSPKYLFRKEGQNVTLSCEQNLNHDAMYWYRQDPGQGLRLIYYSQIVNDFQKGDIAEGYSVSREKKESFPLTVTSAQKNPTAFYLCASIWNGGVSNTEAFFGQGTRLTVV.